What follows describes a single T cell receptor beta chain. This entry comes from a study of blood T cell repertoires in COVID-19. There are 15 residues in the CDR3. Unmatched junction bases numbered 4, after V lost 2 bases and J lost 1 base. CDR1 and CDR2 (germline): LGHNA, YNFKEQ. Repertoires were generated with immunoSEQ multiplex PCR, while TCRdb's copy carries only in-frame clones and drops some. Of approximately 250,000 clones listed, about nine tenths are singletons. This sequence was found in a woman between 25 and 40 years old with acute COVID-19. Sequencing was performed on PBMCs or T cells enriched from blood (not recorded which). This chain links TRBV4-2 with TRBJ2-5, with 7 positions matching TRBD1. CDR3 residues: CASSQRGTAQETQYF. CDR3 sequence (DNA): TGTGCCAGCAGCCAACGTGGGACAGCCCAAGAGACCCAGTACTTC.